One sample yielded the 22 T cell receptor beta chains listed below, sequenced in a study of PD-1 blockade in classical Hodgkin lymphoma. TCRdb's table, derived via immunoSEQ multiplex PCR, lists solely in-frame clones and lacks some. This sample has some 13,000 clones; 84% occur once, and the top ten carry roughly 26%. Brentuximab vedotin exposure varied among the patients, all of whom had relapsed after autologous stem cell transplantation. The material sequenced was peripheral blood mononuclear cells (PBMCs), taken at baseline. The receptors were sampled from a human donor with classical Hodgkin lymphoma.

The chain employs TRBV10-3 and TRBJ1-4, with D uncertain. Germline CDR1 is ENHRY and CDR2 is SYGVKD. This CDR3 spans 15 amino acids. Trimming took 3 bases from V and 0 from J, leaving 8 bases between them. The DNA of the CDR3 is TGTGCCATCAGTGACAGGTTCGCAACTAATGAAAAACTGTTTTTT. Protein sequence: CAISDRFATNEKLFF.

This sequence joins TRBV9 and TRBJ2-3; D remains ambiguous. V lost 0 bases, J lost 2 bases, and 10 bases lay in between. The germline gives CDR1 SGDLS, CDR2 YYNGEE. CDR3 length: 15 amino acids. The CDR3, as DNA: TGTGCCAGCAGCGTAGGAGGCGGTGACACAGATACGCAGTATTTT. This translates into CASSVGGGDTDTQYF.

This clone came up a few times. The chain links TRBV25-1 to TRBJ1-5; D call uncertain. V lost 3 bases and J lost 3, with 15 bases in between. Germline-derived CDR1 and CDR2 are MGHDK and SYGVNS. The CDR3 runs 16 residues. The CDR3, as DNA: TGTGCCAGCAGTGATGAATATGGGCAGTACAATCAGCCCCAGCATTTT. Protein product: CASSDEYGQYNQPQHF.

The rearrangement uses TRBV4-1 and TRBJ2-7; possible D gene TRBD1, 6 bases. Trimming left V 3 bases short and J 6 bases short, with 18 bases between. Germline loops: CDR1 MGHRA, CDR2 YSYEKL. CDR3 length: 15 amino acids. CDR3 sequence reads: CASSQTTGTPPEQYF. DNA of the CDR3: TGCGCCAGCAGCCAGACGACAGGTACCCCCCCCGAGCAGTACTTC.

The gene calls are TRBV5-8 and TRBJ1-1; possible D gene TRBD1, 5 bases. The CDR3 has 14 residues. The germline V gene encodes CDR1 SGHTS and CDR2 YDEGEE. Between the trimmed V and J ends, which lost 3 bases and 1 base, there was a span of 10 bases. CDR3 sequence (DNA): TGTGCCAGCAGCTACGCAGGGAGGAACACTGAAGCTTTCTTT. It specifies CASSYAGRNTEAFF. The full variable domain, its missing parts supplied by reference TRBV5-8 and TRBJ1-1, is EAGVTQSPTHLIKTRGQQATLRCSPISGHTSVYWYQQALGLGLQFLLWYDEGEERNRGNFPPRFSGRQFPNYSSELNVNALELEDSALYLCASSYAGRNTEAFFGQGTRLTVV.

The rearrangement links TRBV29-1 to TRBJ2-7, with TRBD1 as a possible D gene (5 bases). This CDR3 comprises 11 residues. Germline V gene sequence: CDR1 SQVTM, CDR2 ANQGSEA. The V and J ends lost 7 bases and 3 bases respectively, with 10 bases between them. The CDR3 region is CSANQGYEQYV. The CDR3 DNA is TGCAGCGCCAATCAGGGCTACGAGCAGTACGTC.

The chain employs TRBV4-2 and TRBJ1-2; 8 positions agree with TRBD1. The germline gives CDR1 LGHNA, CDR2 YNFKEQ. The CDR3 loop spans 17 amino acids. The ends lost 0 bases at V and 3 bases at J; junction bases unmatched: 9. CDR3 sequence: CASSQDQKTGAYYGYTF. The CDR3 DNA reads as TGTGCCAGCAGCCAAGATCAGAAGACAGGGGCTTACTATGGCTACACCTTC.

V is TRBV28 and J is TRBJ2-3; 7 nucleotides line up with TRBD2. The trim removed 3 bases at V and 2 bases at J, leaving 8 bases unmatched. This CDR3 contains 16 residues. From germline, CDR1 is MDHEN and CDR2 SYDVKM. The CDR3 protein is CASSFSYGRPTDTQYF. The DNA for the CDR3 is TGTGCCAGCAGTTTTAGCTACGGGAGGCCCACAGATACGCAGTATTTT.

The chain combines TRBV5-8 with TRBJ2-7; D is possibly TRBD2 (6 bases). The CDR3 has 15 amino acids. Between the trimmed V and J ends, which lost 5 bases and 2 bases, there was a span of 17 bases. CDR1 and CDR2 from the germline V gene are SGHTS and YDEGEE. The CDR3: CASRGWRERPYEQYF. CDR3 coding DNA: TGTGCCAGCAGAGGGTGGAGGGAGAGGCCCTACGAGCAGTACTTC.

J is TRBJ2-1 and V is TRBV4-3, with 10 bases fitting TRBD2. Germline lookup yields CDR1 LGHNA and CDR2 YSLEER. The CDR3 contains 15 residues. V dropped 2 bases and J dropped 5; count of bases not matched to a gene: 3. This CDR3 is CASSQLLAGNNEQFF. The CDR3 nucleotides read TGCGCCAGCAGCCAACTACTAGCGGGAAACAATGAGCAGTTCTTC.

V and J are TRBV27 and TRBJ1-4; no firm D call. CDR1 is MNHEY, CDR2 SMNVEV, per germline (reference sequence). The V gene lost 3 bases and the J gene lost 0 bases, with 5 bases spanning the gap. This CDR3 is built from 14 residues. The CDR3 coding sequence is TGTGCCAGCAGTTTGAGGGCAACTAATGAAAAACTGTTTTTT. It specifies CASSLRATNEKLFF.

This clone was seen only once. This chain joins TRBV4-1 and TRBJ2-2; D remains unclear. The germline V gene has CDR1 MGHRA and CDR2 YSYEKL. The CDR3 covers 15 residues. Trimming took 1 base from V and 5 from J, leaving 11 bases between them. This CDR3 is CASSQVSFVTGELFF. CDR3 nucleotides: TGCGCCAGCAGCCAAGTCTCTTTCGTTACCGGGGAGCTGTTTTTT.

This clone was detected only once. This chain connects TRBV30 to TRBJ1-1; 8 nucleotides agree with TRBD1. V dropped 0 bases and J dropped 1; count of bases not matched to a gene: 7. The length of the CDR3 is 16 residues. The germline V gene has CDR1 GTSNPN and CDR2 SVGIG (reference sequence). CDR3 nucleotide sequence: TGTGCCTGGAGTGTACTATTCGACAGGGGGAACACTGAAGCTTTCTTT. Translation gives CAWSVLFDRGNTEAFF.

The CDR3 region has the DNA TGTGCCAGCAGCCAAAGCGGGGGTTTGGGTACGCAGTATTTT. This sequence encodes CASSQSGGLGTQYF. The chain combines TRBV7-2 with TRBJ2-3, with 8 bases lining up with TRBD2. CDR3 length: 14 residues. Per germline, CDR1 SGHTA and CDR2 FQGNSA. V was pared by 5 bases and J by 8 bases, with 9 bases of the junction left unmatched. The entire variable domain, with the rest obtained from reference TRBV7-2 and TRBJ2-3, is as follows: GAGVSQSPSNKVTEKGKDVELRCDPISGHTALYWYRQSLGQGLEFLIYFQGNSAPDKSGLPSDRFSAERTGGSVSTLTIQRTQQEDSAVYLCASSQSGGLGTQYFGPGTRLTVL.

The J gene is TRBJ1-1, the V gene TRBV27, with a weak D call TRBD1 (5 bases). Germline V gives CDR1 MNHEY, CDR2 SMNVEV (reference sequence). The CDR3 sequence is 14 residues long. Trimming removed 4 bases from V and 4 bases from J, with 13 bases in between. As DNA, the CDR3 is TGTGCCAGCAGTTCCCTAACAGGTAGCACTGAAGCTTTCTTT. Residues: CASSSLTGSTEAFF.

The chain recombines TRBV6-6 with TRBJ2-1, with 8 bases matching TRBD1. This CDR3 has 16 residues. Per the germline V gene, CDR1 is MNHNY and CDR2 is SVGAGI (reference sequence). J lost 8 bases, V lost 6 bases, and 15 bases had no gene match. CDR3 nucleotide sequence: TGTGCCAGCAGACCCACCTTGGACAGGGCGAGGGATGAGCAGTTCTTC. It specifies CASRPTLDRARDEQFF.

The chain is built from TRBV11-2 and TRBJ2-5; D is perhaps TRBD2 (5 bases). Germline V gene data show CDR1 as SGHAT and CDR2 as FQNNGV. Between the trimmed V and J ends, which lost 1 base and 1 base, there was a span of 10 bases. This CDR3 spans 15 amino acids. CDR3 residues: CASSLGGSPQETQYF. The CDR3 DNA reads TGTGCCAGCAGCTTAGGAGGGAGCCCCCAAGAGACCCAGTACTTC.

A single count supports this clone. The CDR3 DNA sequence: TGTGCCAGCAGGGGGGTGAACACCGGGGAGCTGTTTTTT. This sequence encodes CASRGVNTGELFF. The rearrangement links TRBV7-8 to TRBJ2-2, with D perhaps being TRBD1 or TRBD2 (5 bases each). The germline CDR1 and CDR2 sequences are SGHVS and FQNEAQ. Trimming cost V 6 bases and J 1 base, with 6 bases left between them. The CDR3 is 13 amino acids.

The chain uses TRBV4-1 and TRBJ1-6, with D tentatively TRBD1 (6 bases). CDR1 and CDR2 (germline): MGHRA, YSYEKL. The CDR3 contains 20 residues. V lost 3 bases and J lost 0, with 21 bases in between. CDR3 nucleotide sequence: TGCGCCAGCAGCCAGACCCCCCGGGACAATCTGAGCTCCTATAATTCACCCCTCCACTTT. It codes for CASSQTPRDNLSSYNSPLHF.

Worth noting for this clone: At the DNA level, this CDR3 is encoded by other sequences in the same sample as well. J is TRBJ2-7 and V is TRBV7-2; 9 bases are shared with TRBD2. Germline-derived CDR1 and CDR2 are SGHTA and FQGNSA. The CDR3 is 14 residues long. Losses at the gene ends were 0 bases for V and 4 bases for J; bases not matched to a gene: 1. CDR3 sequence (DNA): TGTGCCAGCAGCTTAGCTAGCGGGAGTTACGAGCAGTACTTC. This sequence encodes CASSLASGSYEQYF.

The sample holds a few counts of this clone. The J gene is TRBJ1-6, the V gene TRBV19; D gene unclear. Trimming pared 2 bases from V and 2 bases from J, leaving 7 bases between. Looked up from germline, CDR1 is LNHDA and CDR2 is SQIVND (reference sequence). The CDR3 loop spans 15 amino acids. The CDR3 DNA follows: TGTGCCAGTAGTATAACCATGGCCTATAATTCACCCCTCCACTTT. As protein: CASSITMAYNSPLHF.

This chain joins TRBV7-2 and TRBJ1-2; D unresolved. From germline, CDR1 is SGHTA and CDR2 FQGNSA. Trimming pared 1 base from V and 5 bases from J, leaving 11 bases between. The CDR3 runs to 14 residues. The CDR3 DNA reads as TGTGCCAGCAGCTTAGGGTTGGCAGCTTATGGCTACACCTTC. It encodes CASSLGLAAYGYTF. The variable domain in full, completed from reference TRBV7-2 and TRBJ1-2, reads GAGVSQSPSNKVTEKGKDVELRCDPISGHTALYWYRQSLGQGLEFLIYFQGNSAPDKSGLPSDRFSAERTGGSVSTLTIQRTQQEDSAVYLCASSLGLAAYGYTFGSGTRLTVV.